This note documents a single TCR beta chain sequence. No antigen is known for it. At one of its ends the junction is not consistent with the germline gene, which may arise from a read error. The lymph nodes were axillary draining lymph nodes from breast cancer patients. This specimen comes from a study of breast tumors, draining lymph nodes, adjacent tissues. Study-level findings and limits: Luminal-like breast cancer showed significantly higher tumor–nontumor repertoire similarity than basal-like. Tumor TCR diversity was below lymph nodes but above nontumor tissue. Data only fit, rather than demonstrated, lymph node origin of most tumor T cells.

The CDR3 sequence is 14 residues long. The germline V gene encodes CDR1 MNHEY and CDR2 SVGAGI. MiXCR, run by TCRdb on the multiplex PCR reads, gives a single entry per CDR3 protein. The table includes around 170,000 distinct CDR3 sequences, 25% to 40% detected once. The genes are TRBV6-5 and TRBJ1-6; D is undetermined. The clonotype was recovered from a female donor with breast cancer. Some clones in this sample may be carry-over from other donors' samples. The material sequenced was axillary lymph node tissue. The CDR3 coding sequence is TGTGCCTGCAGTTACTCGATGCCCAGTGGACCCCTCCACTTT. It encodes CACSYSMPSGPLHF.